This T cell receptor (beta chain) was documented in a study of blood T cell repertoires in COVID-19. Turning to the study itself: T cells, B-cell-depleted T cells, or PBMCs supplied cDNA or gDNA.

Assay used: immunoSEQ multiplex PCR; TCRdb lists only in-frame clones, some missing. This table has about 210,000 clones, about 81% appearing once. CDR3 length: 14 residues. V was shortened by 6 bases and J by 1 base, with 12 bases between the two germline ends. The germline V gene has CDR1 LNHDA and CDR2 SQIVND (reference sequence). This clone was seen once. V usage is TRBV19 and J usage is TRBJ1-1; D is possibly TRBD1 (6 bases). Material for sequencing was PBMCs or T cells enriched from blood (not recorded which). This receptor was taken from a man in his forties who had recovered from COVID-19. The CDR3 here is CASRTRGRNTEAFF. For the CDR3, the DNA is TGTGCCAGTAGGACGAGGGGGAGGAACACTGAAGCTTTCTTT.